This TCR beta chain is from a study of T cells in Graves' hyperthyroidism and ophthalmopathy. Points from the study as a whole: In simple terms, a model built on 13 V-J features told ophthalmopathy apart from stable hyperthyroidism.

RNA transcripts yielded amplified TCR beta CDR3 regions. Researchers ran a first-round RT-PCR on the TCR CDR3 using the HTBI primer set. TCRdb reanalysed the multiplex PCR reads using MiXCR and keeps one entry per CDR3 protein. The sample yields about 130,000 distinct CDR3 sequences, more than 20% seen once. Remarks on this clonotype: The antigen is not known.

The CDR3 contains 17 residues. Trimming at V came to 3 bases and at J to 4 bases, leaving 14 bases not matched to a gene. The V gene's germline CDR1 is MNHEY and CDR2 SMNVEV (reference sequence). The TCR originated in a woman aged 45 to 65 with Graves' hyperthyroidism that later progressed to Graves' ophthalmopathy. Specimen: blood. The chain has TRBV27 and TRBJ1-1; 7 bases line up with TRBD1. The CDR3 nucleotides are TGTGCCAGCAGTTTCTCTATATTCGGACAGGCGGGCACTGAAGCTTTCTTT. Protein sequence: CASSFSIFGQAGTEAFF.